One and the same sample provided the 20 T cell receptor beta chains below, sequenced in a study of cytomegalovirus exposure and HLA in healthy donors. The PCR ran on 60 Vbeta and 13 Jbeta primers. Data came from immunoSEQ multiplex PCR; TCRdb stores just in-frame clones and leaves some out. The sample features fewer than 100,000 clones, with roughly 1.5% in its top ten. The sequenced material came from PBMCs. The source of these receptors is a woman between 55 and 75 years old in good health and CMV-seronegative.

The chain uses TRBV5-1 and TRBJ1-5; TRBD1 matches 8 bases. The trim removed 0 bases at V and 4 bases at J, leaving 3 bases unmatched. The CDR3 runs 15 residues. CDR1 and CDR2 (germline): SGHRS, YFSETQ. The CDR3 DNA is TGCGCCAGCAGCTTGGTGGGGGACAGGAATCAGCCCCAGCATTTT. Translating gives CASSLVGDRNQPQHF.

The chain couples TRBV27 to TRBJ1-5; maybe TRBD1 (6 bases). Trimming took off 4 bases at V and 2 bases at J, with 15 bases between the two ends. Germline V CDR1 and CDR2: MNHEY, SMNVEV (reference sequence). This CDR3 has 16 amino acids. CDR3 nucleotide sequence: TGTGCCAGCAGTTCTCGACAAGGGGGGGGCAATCAGCCCCAGCATTTT. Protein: CASSSRQGGGNQPQHF.

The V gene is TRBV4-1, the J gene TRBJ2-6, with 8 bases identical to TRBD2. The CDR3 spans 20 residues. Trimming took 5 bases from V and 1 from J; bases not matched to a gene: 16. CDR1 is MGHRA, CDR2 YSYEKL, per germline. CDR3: CASSSKSGLVPISGANVLTF. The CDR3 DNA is TGCGCCAGCAGCTCCAAATCGGGACTAGTGCCCATATCTGGGGCCAACGTCCTGACTTTC.

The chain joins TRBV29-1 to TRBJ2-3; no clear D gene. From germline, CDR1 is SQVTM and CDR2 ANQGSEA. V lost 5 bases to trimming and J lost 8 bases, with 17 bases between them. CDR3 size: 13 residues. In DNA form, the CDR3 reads TGCAGCGTTAACCCGACTTCCTTGGGTACGCAGTATTTT. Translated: CSVNPTSLGTQYF.

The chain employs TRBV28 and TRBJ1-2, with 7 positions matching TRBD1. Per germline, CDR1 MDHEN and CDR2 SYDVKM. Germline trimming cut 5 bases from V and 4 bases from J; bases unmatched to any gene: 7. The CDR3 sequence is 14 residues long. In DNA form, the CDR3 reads TGTGCCAGCAGTGAGACAGGGATGGGCTATGGCTACACCTTC. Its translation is CASSETGMGYGYTF.

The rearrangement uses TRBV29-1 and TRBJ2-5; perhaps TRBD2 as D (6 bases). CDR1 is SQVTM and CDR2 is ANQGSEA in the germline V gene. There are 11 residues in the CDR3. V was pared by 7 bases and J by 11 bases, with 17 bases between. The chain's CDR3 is CSARQTGEQYF. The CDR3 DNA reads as TGCAGCGCCCGGCAAACGGGGGAGCAGTACTTC.

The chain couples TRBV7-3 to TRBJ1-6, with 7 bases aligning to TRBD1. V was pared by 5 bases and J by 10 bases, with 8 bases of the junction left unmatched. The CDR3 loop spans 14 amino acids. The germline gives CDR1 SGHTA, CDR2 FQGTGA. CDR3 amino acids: CASSEGQSGSPLHF. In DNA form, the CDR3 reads TGTGCCAGCAGCGAGGGACAGTCGGGGTCACCCCTCCACTTT.

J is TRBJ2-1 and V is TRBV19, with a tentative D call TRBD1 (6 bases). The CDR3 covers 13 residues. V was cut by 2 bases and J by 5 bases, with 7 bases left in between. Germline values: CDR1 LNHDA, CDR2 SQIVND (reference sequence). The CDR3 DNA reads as TGTGCCAGTAGTATACAGGGGAACAATGAGCAGTTCTTC. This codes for CASSIQGNNEQFF. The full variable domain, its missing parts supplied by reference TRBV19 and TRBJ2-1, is DGGITQSPKYLFRKEGQNVTLSCEQNLNHDAMYWYRQDPGQGLRLIYYSQIVNDFQKGDIAEGYSVSREKKESFPLTVTSAQKNPTAFYLCASSIQGNNEQFFGPGTRLTVL.

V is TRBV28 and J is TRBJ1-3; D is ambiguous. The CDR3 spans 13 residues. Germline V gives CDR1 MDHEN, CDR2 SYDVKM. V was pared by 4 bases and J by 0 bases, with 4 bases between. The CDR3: CASSSSSGNTIYF. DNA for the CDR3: TGTGCCAGCAGTTCTTCCTCTGGAAACACCATATATTTT.

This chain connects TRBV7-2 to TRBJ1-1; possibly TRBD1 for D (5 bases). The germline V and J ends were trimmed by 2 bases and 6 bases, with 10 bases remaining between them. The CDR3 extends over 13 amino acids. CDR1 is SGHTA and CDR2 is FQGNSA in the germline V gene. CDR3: CASSLQGLSEAFF. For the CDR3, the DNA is TGTGCCAGCAGCTTACAGGGTTTATCTGAAGCTTTCTTT.

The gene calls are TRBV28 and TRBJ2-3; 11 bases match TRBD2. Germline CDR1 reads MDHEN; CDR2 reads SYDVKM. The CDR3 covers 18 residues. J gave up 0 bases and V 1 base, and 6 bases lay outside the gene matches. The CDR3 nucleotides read TGTGCCAGCAGTTTATCGCCTAGCGGGAGGACTAGCACAGATACGCAGTATTTT. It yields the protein CASSLSPSGRTSTDTQYF. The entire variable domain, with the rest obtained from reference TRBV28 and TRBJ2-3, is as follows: DVKVTQSSRYLVKRTGEKVFLECVQDMDHENMFWYRQDPGLGLRLIYFSYDVKMKEKGDIPEGYSVSREKKERFSLILESASTNQTSMYLCASSLSPSGRTSTDTQYFGPGTRLTVL.

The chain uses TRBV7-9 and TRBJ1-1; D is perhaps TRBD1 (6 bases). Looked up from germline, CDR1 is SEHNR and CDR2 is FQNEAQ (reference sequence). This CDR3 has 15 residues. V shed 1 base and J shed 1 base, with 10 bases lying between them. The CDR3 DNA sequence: TGTGCCAGCAGCTTAGAACAGGGCCGGAACACTGAAGCTTTCTTT. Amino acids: CASSLEQGRNTEAFF.

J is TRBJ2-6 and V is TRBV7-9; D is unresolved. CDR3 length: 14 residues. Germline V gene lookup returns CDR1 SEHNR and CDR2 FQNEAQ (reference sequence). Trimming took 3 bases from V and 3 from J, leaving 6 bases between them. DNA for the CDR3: TGTGCCAGCAGCTTCCCCATTGGGGCCAACGTCCTGACTTTC. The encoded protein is CASSFPIGANVLTF.

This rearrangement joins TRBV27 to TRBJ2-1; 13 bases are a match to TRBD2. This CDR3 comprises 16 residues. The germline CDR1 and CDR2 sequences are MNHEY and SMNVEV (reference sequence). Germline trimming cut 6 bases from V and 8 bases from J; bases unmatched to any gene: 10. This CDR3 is CASRHRTSGSLDEQFF. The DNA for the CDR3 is TGTGCCAGCAGGCACCGGACTAGCGGGAGCCTCGATGAGCAGTTCTTC.

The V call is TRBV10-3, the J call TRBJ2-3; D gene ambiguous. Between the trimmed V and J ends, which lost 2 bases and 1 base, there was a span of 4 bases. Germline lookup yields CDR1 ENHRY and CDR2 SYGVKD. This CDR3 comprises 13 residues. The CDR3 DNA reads TGTGCCATCAGTGAGACGGGCACAGATACGCAGTATTTT. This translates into CAISETGTDTQYF.

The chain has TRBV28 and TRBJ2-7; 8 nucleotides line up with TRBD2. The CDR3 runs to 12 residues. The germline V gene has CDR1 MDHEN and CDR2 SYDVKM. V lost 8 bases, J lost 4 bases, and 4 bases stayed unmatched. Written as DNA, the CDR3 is TGTGCCAGCGCCCTAGCGGGTTACGAGCAGTACTTC. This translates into CASALAGYEQYF.

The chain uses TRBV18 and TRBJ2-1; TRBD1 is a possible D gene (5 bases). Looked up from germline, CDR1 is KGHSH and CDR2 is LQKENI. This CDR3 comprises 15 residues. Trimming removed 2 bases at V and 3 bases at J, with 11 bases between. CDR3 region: CASSPADTYYNEQFF. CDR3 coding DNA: TGTGCCAGCTCACCAGCGGACACCTACTACAATGAGCAGTTCTTC.

The CDR3 DNA sequence: TGTGCCAGCAGCGCCTTTGGGACAGGGGGGGCCGAACCTTTCTTT. Amino acid sequence: CASSAFGTGGAEPFF. The genes are TRBV28 and TRBJ1-1; TRBD1 aligns across 11 bases. Germline CDR1 and CDR2: MDHEN and SYDVKM. The CDR3 runs to 15 residues. Trimming at V came to 6 bases and at J to 12 bases, leaving 15 bases not matched to a gene. Filled out from reference TRBV28 and TRBJ1-1, the complete variable domain reads DVKVTQSSRYLVKRTGEKVFLECVQDMDHENMFWYRQDPGLGLRLIYFSYDVKMKEKGDIPEGYSVSREKKERFSLILESASTNQTSMYLCASSAFGTGGAEPFFGQGTRLTVV.

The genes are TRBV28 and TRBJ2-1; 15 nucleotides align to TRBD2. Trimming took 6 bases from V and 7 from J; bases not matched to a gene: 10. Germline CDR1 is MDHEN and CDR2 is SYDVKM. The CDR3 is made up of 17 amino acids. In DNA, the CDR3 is TGTGCCAGCAGCCACCCTGAGGGACTAGCGGGAGGAAATGAGCAGTTCTTC. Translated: CASSHPEGLAGGNEQFF.

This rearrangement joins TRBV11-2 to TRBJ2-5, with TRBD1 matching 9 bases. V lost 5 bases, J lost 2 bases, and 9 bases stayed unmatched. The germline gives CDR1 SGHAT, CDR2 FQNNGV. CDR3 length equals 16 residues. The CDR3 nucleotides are TGTGCCAGCAGCCCTGGGACAGGGAGGGTTCAAGAGACCCAGTACTTC. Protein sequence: CASSPGTGRVQETQYF.